This TCR beta chain stems from a study of shared clonotypes between healthy human individuals. Study context: Three men and two women, aged 18 to 49, were donors.

With regard to this clone: Antigen specificity is unknown. Additional DNA sequences in this sample encode the identical CDR3.

Study-wide findings and caveats: Generation probabilities of non-shared clonotypes were lower (relative to those shared by all four donors).

Here immunoSEQ multiplex PCR was the method, and the copy in TCRdb shows in-frame clones only, minus some. The sample lists 1,500,000 or so clones, about 98.5% occurring once. In germline, CDR1 is MDHEN, CDR2 SYDVKM. V was pared by 3 bases and J by 2 bases, with 8 bases between. The CDR3 extends over 13 amino acids. Every donor, a Caucasian adult, lived in Nashville, Tennessee. The receptor was isolated from a man aged 25-40 years in good health. The specimen was naive CD4+ T cells sorted from blood. The sample's subset: CD45RA+ positively selected. This chain connects TRBV28 to TRBJ2-7, with D unresolved. The CDR3: CASSFGPAYEQYF. The CDR3 nucleotides are TGTGCCAGCAGTTTTGGGCCAGCCTACGAGCAGTACTTC.